These T cell receptor beta chains were read from a single sample in a study of CD8+CD57+ T cells in acquired aplastic anemia. TCRdb called the reads again in MiXCR, with one record for every CDR3 protein. The sample contains a few hundred thousand distinct CDR3 sequences, 82% of which appear only once. Sequenced material: sorted CD4+, CD8+, or CD8+CD57+ T cells (not recorded which) from PBMCs. The receptors stem from a human donor with aplastic anemia. Both conserved end residues are part of each CDR3. D genes are given only for firm matches. Clone size is shown for a subset of rows, as once, few, many or a class of expanded clone.

>TRBJ2-3|-|-|TRBV11-3
TGTGCCAGCAGTTGGGGAGGGGACAGGGATACGCAGTATTTT
CASSWGGDRDTQYF
>TRBJ2-1|-|-|TRBV7-9
TGTGCCAGCAGCTTGAGTTCCTATAATTCACCCCTCCAGTTCTTC
CASSLSSYNSPLQFF
>TRBJ2-5|-|-|TRBV9
TGTGCCAGCAGCCTAGGGGCGGGGACGCAGACCCATTACTTC
CASSLGAGTQTHYF
>TRBJ2-2|-|-|TRBV7-9
TGTGCCAGCAGCAACAACAGTGGTGATACGCAGTATTTTTTTTTT
CASSNNSGDTQYFFF
>TRBJ1-2|-|-|TRBV19
TGTGCCAGTAGTAAAGTGGGTTATGGCTACACCTTC
CASSKVGYGYTF
>TRBJ2-1|-|-|TRBV19
TGTGCCAGTAGGGGTGGAAGCAATGAGCAGTTCTTC
CASRGGSNEQFF
>TRBJ1-5|-|-|TRBV7-9
TGTGCCAGCAGCTTAGCGGGTAGCTACGGGGCCAACGCCCAGCATTTT
CASSLAGSYGANAQHF
>TRBJ2-3|-|TRBD2|TRBV2
TGTGCCAGCAGTGCGGGGGGTCTCGATAAGCAGTACTTT
CASSAGGLDKQYF
>TRBJ2-3|-|-|TRBV9
TGTGCCAGCAGCGGGGCGGTGGGGACCACTGAAGATTATTTT
CASSGAVGTTEDYF
>TRBJ2-3|-|-|TRBV5-4
TGTGCCAGCGGCTTGGCGAGCGCAGATACGCAGTATTTT
CASGLASADTQYF
>TRBJ2-3|-|-|TRBV7-8
TGTGCCAGCAGCGCGGGGCCCACAGACGCGCAGTACTTT
CASSAGPTDAQYF
>TRBJ2-3|-|-|TRBV11-3
TGTGCCAGCAGCTTATCCCCAGAGGATACGCAGTATTTT
CASSLSPEDTQYF
>TRBJ2-1|-|TRBD2|TRBV12-3/TRBV12-4
TGTGTCAGCAGATGTCAAAGAAGCGGGGGGAGCGATGAGCAGTTCTTC
CVSRCQRSGGSDEQFF
>TRBJ2-7|once|-|TRBV7-4
TGTGCCAGCAGCGGAGAGACCACGGGGGTGCAGTACTTC
CASSGETTGVQYF
>TRBJ1-5|medium-sized|-|TRBV10-3
TGTGCCATCAGCGAGGGAAGCAATCAGCCCCAGCATTTT
CAISEGSNQPQHF
>TRBJ1-2|-|TRBD1|TRBV24-1
TGTGCCACCAGTGACAAGAAAACAGGGGACTATGGCTACACCTTC
CATSDKKTGDYGYTF
>TRBJ2-5|-|-|TRBV7-3
TGTGCCAACGACGTAGCGACGGACCAAGAGACCCAGTACTTC
CANDVATDQETQYF
>TRBJ2-1|-|-|TRBV7-9
TGTGCCAGCAGCTTGGCCGGCAATAATTCACCCCTCCACAATGAGCAGTTCTTC
CASSLAGNNSPLHNEQFF
>TRBJ2-1|-|-|TRBV9
TGTGCCAGCAGCGTAGCGTCAGATACGCAGAATTTGCAGTTCTTC
CASSVASDTQNLQFF
>TRBJ1-6|-|TRBD1|TRBV2
TGTGCCAGCGGACAGGGTAGGAATTCACCCCTCCACTTT
CASGQGRNSPLHF
>TRBJ2-7|-|TRBD1|TRBV10-3
TGTGCCATCAGTGAGGGACAGGGGGCCTCCTACGAGCAGTACTTC
CAISEGQGASYEQYF
>TRBJ2-1|once|-|TRBV2
TGTGCCAGCAGTCCGAGGTCCATCTACAATGAGCAGTTCTTC
CASSPRSIYNEQFF
>TRBJ1-6|-|TRBD1|TRBV19
TGTGCCAGTAGTATAGCTAGCGGGGGACAGCGATCCCCCCTCCACTTT
CASSIASGGQRSPLHF
>TRBJ2-5|-|-|TRBV7-3
TGTGCCAGCAGCATGGGCGCCAGCGAAGGGACCCAGTACTTC
CASSMGASEGTQYF
>TRBJ2-2|-|-|TRBV2
TGTGCCAGCAGTGAATCGGGGGACAACGGGGAGCTGTTCTTT
CASSESGDNGELFF
>TRBJ2-3|-|-|TRBV7-8
TGTGCCAGCAGCTCCGGGGGTGCGGGTGGACAGCTGTACTTT
CASSSGGAGGQLYF
>TRBJ2-6|-|-|TRBV7-8
TGTGCCAGCAGCTTAGCGGGTGGCCCCGAGACGCACTATCTGACTTTC
CASSLAGGPETHYLTF